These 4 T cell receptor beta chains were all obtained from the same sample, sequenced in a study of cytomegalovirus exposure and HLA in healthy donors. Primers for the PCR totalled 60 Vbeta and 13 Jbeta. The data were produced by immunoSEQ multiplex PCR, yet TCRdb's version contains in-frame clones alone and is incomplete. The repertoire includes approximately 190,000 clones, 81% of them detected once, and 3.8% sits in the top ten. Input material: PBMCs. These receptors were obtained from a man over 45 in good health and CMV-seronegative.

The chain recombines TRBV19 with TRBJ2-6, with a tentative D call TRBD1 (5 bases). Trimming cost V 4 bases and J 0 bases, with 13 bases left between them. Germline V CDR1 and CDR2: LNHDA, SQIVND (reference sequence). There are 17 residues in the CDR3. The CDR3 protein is CASSKQKGDSGANVLTF. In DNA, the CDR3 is TGTGCCAGTAGTAAGCAAAAAGGGGACTCTGGGGCCAACGTCCTGACTTTC. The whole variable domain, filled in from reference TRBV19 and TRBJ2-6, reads DGGITQSPKYLFRKEGQNVTLSCEQNLNHDAMYWYRQDPGQGLRLIYYSQIVNDFQKGDIAEGYSVSREKKESFPLTVTSAQKNPTAFYLCASSKQKGDSGANVLTFGAGSRLTVL.

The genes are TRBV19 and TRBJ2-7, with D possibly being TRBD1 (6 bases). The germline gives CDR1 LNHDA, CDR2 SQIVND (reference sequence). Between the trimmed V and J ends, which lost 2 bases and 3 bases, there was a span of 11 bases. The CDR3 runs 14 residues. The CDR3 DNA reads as TGTGCCAGTAGTATATCAGGGGAAGGCTACGAGCAGTACTTC. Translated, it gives CASSISGEGYEQYF.

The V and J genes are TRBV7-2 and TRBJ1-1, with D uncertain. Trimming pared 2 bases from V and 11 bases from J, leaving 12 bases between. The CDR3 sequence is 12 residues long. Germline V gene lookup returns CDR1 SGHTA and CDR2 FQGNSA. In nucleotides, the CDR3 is TGTGCCAGCAGCTTAAGTACAGTCGCGGCTTTCTTT. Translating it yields CASSLSTVAAFF.

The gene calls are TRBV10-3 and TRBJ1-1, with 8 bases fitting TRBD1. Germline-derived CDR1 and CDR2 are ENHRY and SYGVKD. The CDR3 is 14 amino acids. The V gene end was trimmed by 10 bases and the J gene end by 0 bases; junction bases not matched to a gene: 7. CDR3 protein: CATGQGGVNTEAFF. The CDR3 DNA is TGTGCCACAGGACAGGGTGGGGTGAACACTGAAGCTTTCTTT.